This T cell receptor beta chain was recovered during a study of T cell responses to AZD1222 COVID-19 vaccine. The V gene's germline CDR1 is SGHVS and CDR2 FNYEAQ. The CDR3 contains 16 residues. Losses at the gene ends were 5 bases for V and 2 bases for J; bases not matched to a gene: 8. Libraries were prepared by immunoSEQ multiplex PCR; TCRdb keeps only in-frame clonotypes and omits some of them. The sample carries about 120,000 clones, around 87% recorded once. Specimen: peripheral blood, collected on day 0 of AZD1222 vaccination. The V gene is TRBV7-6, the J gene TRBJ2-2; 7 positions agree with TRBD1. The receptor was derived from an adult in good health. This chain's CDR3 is CASSLRDSTNTGELFF. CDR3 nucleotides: TGTGCCAGCAGCCTCCGGGACAGTACAAACACCGGGGAGCTGTTTTTT.